This T cell receptor (beta chain) is from a study of blood T cell repertoires in COVID-19. Across the study: PBMCs, B-cell-depleted T cells, or T cells provided the cDNA or gDNA that made up the material.

The CDR3 extends over 17 amino acids. Germline CDR1 is SNHLY and CDR2 is FYNNEI. The V gene lost 2 bases and the J gene lost 0 bases, with 16 bases spanning the gap. Study processing details: Estimates of nucleated cell counts were drawn from the amplification of reference gene primers. Sequencing used immunoSEQ multiplex PCR; TCRdb keeps in-frame clones, though not all of them. The D gene and trimming were derived from the DNA, and the V and J assignments and clone size from that table. Counted here are 200,000 or so clones, 84% occurring once; the ten biggest clones make up 2% to 2.5%. The receptor's source is a man aged 40-55 years who had recovered from COVID-19. V is TRBV2 and J is TRBJ1-1, with D uncertain. Specimen: peripheral blood. Written as DNA, the CDR3 is TGTGCCAGCAGTGAACAGAGGGCCATCCGACTGAACACTGAAGCTTTCTTT. Residues: CASSEQRAIRLNTEAFF.